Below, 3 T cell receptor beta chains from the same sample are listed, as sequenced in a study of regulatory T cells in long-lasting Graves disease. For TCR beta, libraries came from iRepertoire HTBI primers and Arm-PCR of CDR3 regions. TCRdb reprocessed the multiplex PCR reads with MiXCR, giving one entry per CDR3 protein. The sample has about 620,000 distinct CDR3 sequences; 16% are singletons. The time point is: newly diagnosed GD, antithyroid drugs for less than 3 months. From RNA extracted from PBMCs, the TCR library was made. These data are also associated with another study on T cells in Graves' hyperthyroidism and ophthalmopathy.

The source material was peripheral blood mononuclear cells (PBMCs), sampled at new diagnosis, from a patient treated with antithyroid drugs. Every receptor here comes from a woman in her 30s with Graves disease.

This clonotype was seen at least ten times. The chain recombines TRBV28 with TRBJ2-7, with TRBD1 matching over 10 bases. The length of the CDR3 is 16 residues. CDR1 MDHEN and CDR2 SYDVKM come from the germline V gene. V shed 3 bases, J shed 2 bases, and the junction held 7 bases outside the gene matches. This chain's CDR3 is CASSFSRDRGTYEQYF. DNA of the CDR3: TGTGCCAGCAGTTTCAGCCGGGACAGGGGTACCTACGAGCAGTACTTC.

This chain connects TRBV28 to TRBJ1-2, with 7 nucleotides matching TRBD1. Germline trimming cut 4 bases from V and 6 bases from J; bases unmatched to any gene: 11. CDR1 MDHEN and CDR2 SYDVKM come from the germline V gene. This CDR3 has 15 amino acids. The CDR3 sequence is CASSSSGQFIDGYTF. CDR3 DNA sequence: TGTGCCAGCAGTTCATCGGGACAGTTTATCGATGGCTACACCTTC.

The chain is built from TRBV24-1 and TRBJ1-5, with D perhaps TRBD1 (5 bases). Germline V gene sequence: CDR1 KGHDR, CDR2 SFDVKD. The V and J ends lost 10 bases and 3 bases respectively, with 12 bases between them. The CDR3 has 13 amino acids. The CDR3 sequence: CATSQGYNQPQHF. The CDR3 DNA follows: TGTGCCACGTCCCAGGGATACAATCAGCCCCAGCATTTT.